These 8 T cell receptor beta chains were sequenced from one sample in a study of cytomegalovirus exposure and HLA in healthy donors (dated by TCRdb to 2017 to 2019). The library was obtained by the immunoSEQ multiplex PCR assay. The multiplex PCR relied on a mix of 60 forward primers for TCR Vbeta segments and 13 reverse primers for TCR Jbeta segments. Held by TCRdb, this immuneACCESS table contains in-frame sequences only and omits some clones. Under half of the omission traces to an unresolved V gene where checked; the cause of the rest is unknown. This sample is represented by approximately 150,000 clones; approximately 71% of them were singletons. The leading ten clones occupy approximately 1.5% of the sample. Sequencing was done on a sample of PBMCs. The receptors here all came from a man aged 45-65 years in good health and CMV-seronegative.

The chain uses TRBV9 and TRBJ1-3; D is ambiguous. Deletions cut 4 bases from V and 0 bases from J, with 11 bases between. This CDR3 has 15 residues. The germline V gene has CDR1 SGDLS and CDR2 YYNGEE. The CDR3 here is CASSPGSLSGNTIYF. CDR3 coding DNA: TGTGCCAGCAGCCCAGGAAGTCTCTCTGGAAACACCATATATTTT.

The chain couples TRBV6-1 to TRBJ2-1; TRBD1 aligns across 9 bases. The J segment lost 9 bases and the V segment lost 5 bases, leaving 8 bases of the junction unmatched. CDR1 MNHNS and CDR2 SASEGT come from the germline V gene. CDR3 length: 14 amino acids. The CDR3 region has the DNA TGTGCCAGCAGTTTGACAGGGGGAAGGCCTGAGCAGTTCTTC. Encoded protein: CASSLTGGRPEQFF.

This clone is a singleton in its sample. The V gene is TRBV5-1, the J gene TRBJ2-1; the match to TRBD1 covers 9 bases. The CDR3 contains 15 residues. V was clipped by 4 bases and J by 2 bases; unmatched bases: 4. Germline values: CDR1 SGHRS, CDR2 YFSETQ. CDR3 loop: CASSDGTGTYNEQFF. The CDR3 nucleotides are TGCGCCAGCAGCGACGGGACAGGGACCTACAATGAGCAGTTCTTC.

This clone was seen more than once but under ten times. The CDR3 nucleotides read TGTGCCAGCAGCTTGGTAGGGGGGGGCACGTTGACTGAAGCTTTCTTT. Amino acid sequence: CASSLVGGGTLTEAFF. This chain uses TRBV5-6 with TRBJ1-1, with D perhaps matching TRBD1 (6 bases). Germline values: CDR1 SGHDT, CDR2 YYEEEE. CDR3 length equals 16 residues. The V end lost 0 bases, the J end lost 5 bases, and 17 bases lay between the germline ends.

The genes are TRBV7-2 and TRBJ2-3; possible D gene TRBD1, 6 bases. The CDR3 runs to 16 residues. V was cut by 5 bases and J by 3 bases, with 18 bases left in between. Germline V lookup: CDR1 SGHTA, CDR2 FQGNSA. DNA of the CDR3: TGTGCCAGCAGCCGCCCCCCAGGGGTTGGAACAGATACGCAGTATTTT. Its protein is CASSRPPGVGTDTQYF. The whole variable domain, remainder taken from reference TRBV7-2 and TRBJ2-3, is GAGVSQSPSNKVTEKGKDVELRCDPISGHTALYWYRQSLGQGLEFLIYFQGNSAPDKSGLPSDRFSAERTGGSVSTLTIQRTQQEDSAVYLCASSRPPGVGTDTQYFGPGTRLTVL.

The rearrangement uses TRBV25-1 and TRBJ2-2, with TRBD1 matching 7 bases. V was clipped by 0 bases and J by 4 bases; unmatched bases: 8. CDR1 is MGHDK, CDR2 SYGVNS, per germline. This CDR3 contains 17 residues. The CDR3 region is CASSEYYPGGSTGELFF. CDR3 DNA: TGTGCCAGCAGTGAATATTACCCAGGGGGTTCCACCGGGGAGCTGTTTTTT. Together with reference TRBV25-1 and TRBJ2-2, the CDR3 gives the full variable domain: EADIYQTPRYLVIGTGKKITLECSQTMGHDKMYWYQQDPGMELHLIHYSYGVNSTEKGDLSSESTVSRIRTEHFPLTLESARPSHTSQYLCASSEYYPGGSTGELFFGEGSRLTVL.

The chain couples TRBV7-2 to TRBJ2-5; TRBD1 aligns across 7 bases. Germline V CDR1 and CDR2: SGHTA, FQGNSA. CDR3 length: 13 residues. Unmatched junction bases numbered 2, after V lost 2 bases and J lost 5 bases. This CDR3 reads CASSLNRGETQYF. DNA for the CDR3: TGTGCCAGCAGCTTAAACAGGGGCGAGACCCAGTACTTC.

This rearrangement joins TRBV4-1 to TRBJ2-6; D not certain. Trimming removed 4 bases from V and 0 bases from J, with 19 bases in between. Per the germline V gene, CDR1 is MGHRA and CDR2 is YSYEKL. The CDR3 is 19 residues long. The CDR3 DNA is TGCGCCAGCAGCCCTGGAACCCTACTACGCCGCTCTGGGGCCAACGTCCTGACTTTC. Protein product: CASSPGTLLRRSGANVLTF.